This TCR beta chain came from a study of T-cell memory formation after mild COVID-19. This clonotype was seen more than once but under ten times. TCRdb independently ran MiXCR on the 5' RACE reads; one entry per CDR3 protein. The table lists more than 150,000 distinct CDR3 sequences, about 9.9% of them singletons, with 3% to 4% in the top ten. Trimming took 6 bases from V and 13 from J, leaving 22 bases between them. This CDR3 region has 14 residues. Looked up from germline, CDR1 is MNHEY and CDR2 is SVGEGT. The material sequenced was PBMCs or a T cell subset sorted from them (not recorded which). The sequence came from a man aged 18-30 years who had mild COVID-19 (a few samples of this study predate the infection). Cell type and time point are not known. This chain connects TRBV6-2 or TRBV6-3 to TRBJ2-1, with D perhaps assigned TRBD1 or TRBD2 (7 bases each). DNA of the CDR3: TGTGCCAGCAGCCAACGGGGAGGGGGCGCCCCACAGTTCTTC. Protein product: CASSQRGGGAPQFF.